The 6 T cell receptor beta chains below come from one sample, sequenced in a study of technical replicates of blood from four donors. The protocol was immunoSEQ multiplex PCR, while the TCRdb copy is restricted to in-frame clones and leaves out a portion. The table includes fewer than 75,000 clones, 93% detected once. Sequenced sample: T cells isolated from PBMCs. Receptors originate from a human donor in good health.

The chain has TRBV7-2 and TRBJ2-7; 9 nucleotides agree with TRBD1. Germline CDR1 and CDR2: SGHTA and FQGNSA. There are 14 residues in the CDR3. Germline trimming cut 5 bases from V and 2 bases from J; bases unmatched to any gene: 4. As DNA, the CDR3 is TGTGCCAGCAGCCTATACAGGGGGCCCTACGAGCAGTACTTC. Its translation is CASSLYRGPYEQYF.

This chain joins TRBV4-1 and TRBJ2-7, with D perhaps TRBD1 (6 bases). V was trimmed by 3 bases and J by 0 bases, leaving 15 bases between them. This CDR3 is 16 amino acids long. The V gene's germline CDR1 is MGHRA and CDR2 YSYEKL. Here the CDR3 DNA reads TGCGCCAGCAGCCACCTGGGGCGCAGGGGCTCCTACGAGCAGTACTTC. It translates to CASSHLGRRGSYEQYF.

The V and J genes are TRBV6-5 and TRBJ1-2, with TRBD1 identical over 8 bases. The CDR3 loop spans 15 amino acids. V lost 2 bases, J lost 8 bases, and 10 bases stayed unmatched. Germline V gives CDR1 MNHEY, CDR2 SVGAGI. In nucleotides, the CDR3 is TGTGCCAGCAGTTACGGGGGGACAGGAACCGAAGGCTACACCTTC. Translating gives CASSYGGTGTEGYTF.

The chain couples TRBV27 to TRBJ2-3; unclear D gene. Trimming left V 2 bases short and J 5 bases short, with 8 bases between. Germline assignment: CDR1 MNHEY and CDR2 SMNVEV (reference sequence). This CDR3 is built from 13 residues. CDR3 loop: CASSLARQDTQYF. CDR3 coding DNA: TGTGCCAGCAGTTTAGCGCGTCAAGATACGCAGTATTTT.

The V gene is TRBV28, the J gene TRBJ2-5, with D uncertain. The CDR3 consists of 16 residues. The V gene lost 5 bases and the J gene lost 5 bases, with 21 bases spanning the gap. Germline values: CDR1 MDHEN, CDR2 SYDVKM. CDR3 coding DNA: TGTGCCAGCAGTCCACCGAGGCTACTCCTAAGGGAGACCCAGTACTTC. It translates to CASSPPRLLLRETQYF.

The chain carries TRBV7-9 and TRBJ2-7, with a weak D call TRBD1 (5 bases). V lost 0 bases to trimming and J lost 0 bases, with 12 bases between them. CDR1 and CDR2 (germline): SEHNR, FQNEAQ (reference sequence). This CDR3 region has 16 residues. The CDR3 nucleotides are TGTGCCAGCAGCTTAGCGCCAGGGTTGGACTCCTACGAGCAGTACTTC. It is translated as CASSLAPGLDSYEQYF.